These 9 T cell receptor beta chains were all obtained from the same sample, sequenced in a study of CD8+ T cells in alopecia areata. RNA extraction and reverse transcription yielded cDNA as sequencing template. The table came from immunoSEQ multiplex PCR; TCRdb's copy has only in-frame clones and leaves some out. The sample contains about 140,000 clones, approximately 51% of which appear only once. The sample was CD4+ T cells sorted from blood, taken at week 0. These receptors came from a human donor with alopecia areata.

The chain is built from TRBV7-2 and TRBJ1-2; a weak D match, TRBD1 (5 bases). Germline CDR1 SGHTA, CDR2 FQGNSA. This CDR3 contains 13 residues. V lost 5 bases to trimming and J lost 2 bases, with 9 bases between them. This CDR3 is CASSPDKNYGYTF. DNA of the CDR3: TGTGCCAGCAGCCCGGACAAGAACTATGGCTACACCTTC.

The chain joins TRBV7-2 to TRBJ1-2; a weak D match, TRBD1 (6 bases). V shed 0 bases and J shed 6 bases, with 14 bases lying between them. Germline V gene sequence: CDR1 SGHTA, CDR2 FQGNSA. The CDR3 runs 15 residues. CDR3 in DNA: TGTGCCAGCAGCTTAGCGCCCGGGGGCGCGGATGGCTACACCTTC. Translated: CASSLAPGGADGYTF. Combining the CDR3 with reference TRBV7-2 and TRBJ1-2 gives the whole variable domain GAGVSQSPSNKVTEKGKDVELRCDPISGHTALYWYRQSLGQGLEFLIYFQGNSAPDKSGLPSDRFSAERTGGSVSTLTIQRTQQEDSAVYLCASSLAPGGADGYTFGSGTRLTVV.

V usage is TRBV7-2 and J usage is TRBJ2-1; 7 bases map to TRBD2. V was clipped by 0 bases and J by 2 bases; unmatched bases: 1. Germline CDR1 SGHTA, CDR2 FQGNSA. The length of the CDR3 is 15 residues. For the CDR3, the DNA is TGTGCCAGCAGCTTAGCCGGGACTACCTACAATGAGCAGTTCTTC. Residues: CASSLAGTTYNEQFF.

This clone came up a few times. The chain combines TRBV11-2 with TRBJ2-3; the D is unclear. The CDR3 runs 12 residues. Trimming removed 4 bases from V and 5 bases from J, with 7 bases in between. Germline assignment: CDR1 SGHAT and CDR2 FQNNGV. The CDR3 sequence is CASSSFLDTQYF. CDR3 bases: TGTGCCAGCAGCTCGTTTTTAGATACGCAGTATTTT. The complete variable domain, with remaining parts taken from reference TRBV11-2 and TRBJ2-3, reads EAGVAQSPRYKIIEKRQSVAFWCNPISGHATLYWYQQILGQGPKLLIQFQNNGVVDDSQLPKDRFSAERLKGVDSTLKIQPAKLEDSAVYLCASSSFLDTQYFGPGTRLTVL.

The chain's CDR3 is CATSRTGTPYEQYF. CDR3 nucleotide sequence: TGTGCCACCAGCAGAACCGGGACTCCCTACGAGCAGTACTTC. This chain links TRBV15 with TRBJ2-7, with TRBD2 as a possible D gene (6 bases). Germline CDR1 reads LNHNV; CDR2 reads YYDKDF (reference sequence). V was clipped by 2 bases and J by 2 bases, with 10 bases between them. This CDR3 region has 14 residues.

The chain has TRBV25-1 and TRBJ1-6; weak D call: TRBD1 (5 bases). With 7 bases removed from V and 8 bases from J, the gap between germline ends came to 9 bases. Looked up from germline, CDR1 is MGHDK and CDR2 is SYGVNS. This CDR3 spans 12 amino acids. CDR3 coding DNA: TGTGCCAGCAACCGGGGGGATTCACCCCTCCACTTT. The encoded protein is CASNRGDSPLHF.

This clone was observed a few times. The gene calls are TRBV11-2 and TRBJ1-5; no clear D gene. Germline lookup yields CDR1 SGHAT and CDR2 FQNNGV. Deletions cut 2 bases from V and 5 bases from J, with 7 bases between. This CDR3 spans 13 amino acids. CDR3 loop: CASSLMSDQPQHF. CDR3 nucleotides: TGTGCCAGCAGCTTAATGTCGGATCAGCCCCAGCATTTT.

This chain joins TRBV5-1 and TRBJ2-7, with D possibly TRBD1 on 6 matching bases. The V gene lost 4 bases and the J gene lost 0 bases, with 11 bases spanning the gap. This CDR3 has 14 residues. Looked up from germline, CDR1 is SGHRS and CDR2 is YFSETQ. CDR3 nucleotide sequence: TGCGCCAGCAGCGGTATGACAGGCTCCTACGAGCAGTACTTC. This encodes CASSGMTGSYEQYF.

CDR3 region: CASSLDGFYGYTF. The DNA for the CDR3 is TGTGCCAGCAGTTTGGACGGGTTCTATGGCTACACCTTC. This rearrangement joins TRBV28 to TRBJ1-2, with D hard to call. The CDR3 sequence is 13 residues long. Germline V CDR1 and CDR2: MDHEN, SYDVKM. V lost 3 bases and J lost 4, with 9 bases in between.